These 7 T cell receptor beta chains came from one sample sequenced in a study of beta chain features in type 1 diabetes. Expressed TCRB transcripts got sequenced, as all isolated RNA was reverse transcribed. TCRdb's copy holds only in-frame clones and misses some; the assay was immunoSEQ multiplex PCR. The table records 60,000 or so clones, around three fifths of them present only once. The sample taken for sequencing was Tregs from blood. The receptor source for this set is a woman aged 18-29 years in good health.

The V gene is TRBV7-8, the J gene TRBJ1-5; D unclear. V was clipped by 2 bases and J by 9 bases, with 5 bases between them. The CDR3 has 11 amino acids. Germline-derived CDR1 and CDR2 are SGHVS and FQNEAQ. CDR3 coding DNA: TGTGCCAGCAGCTTACGAGGGCCCCAGCATTTT. It is translated as CASSLRGPQHF.

This clone was picked up a small number of times. The V gene is TRBV18, the J gene TRBJ2-7, with D perhaps matching TRBD1 (6 bases). The V end lost 6 bases, the J end lost 0 bases, and 12 bases lay between the germline ends. This CDR3 has 14 amino acids. Germline CDR1 is KGHSH and CDR2 is LQKENI. CDR3 protein: CASSPGTYSYEQYF. The DNA of the CDR3 is TGTGCCAGCTCCCCCGGGACATACTCCTACGAGCAGTACTTC. Full variable domain (remainder filled in from reference TRBV18 and TRBJ2-7): NAGVMQNPRHLVRRRGQEARLRCSPMKGHSHVYWYRQLPEEGLKFMVYLQKENIIDESGMPKERFSAEFPKEGPSILRIQQVVRGDSAAYFCASSPGTYSYEQYFGPGTRLTVT.

The CDR3 is CASSSIKETQYF. The CDR3 coding sequence is TGCGCCAGCAGCTCTATTAAGGAGACCCAGTACTTC. The chain recombines TRBV5-1 with TRBJ2-5; D gene unclear. In germline, CDR1 is SGHRS, CDR2 YFSETQ. The CDR3 runs 12 residues. Trimming took 3 bases from V and 5 from J, leaving 8 bases between them. The full variable domain, its missing parts supplied by reference TRBV5-1 and TRBJ2-5, is KAGVTQTPRYLIKTRGQQVTLSCSPISGHRSVSWYQQTPGQGLQFLFEYFSETQRNKGNFPGRFSGRQFSNSRSEMNVSTLELGDSALYLCASSSIKETQYFGPGTRLLVL.

The gene calls are TRBV5-4 and TRBJ1-5, with unresolved D. CDR1 is SGHNT, CDR2 YYREEE, per germline (reference sequence). V was shortened by 4 bases and J by 0 bases, with 11 bases between the two germline ends. This CDR3 contains 15 residues. This CDR3 is CASSPGSGSNQPQHF. Written as DNA, the CDR3 is TGTGCCAGCAGCCCGGGGAGCGGTAGCAATCAGCCCCAGCATTTT.

The chain links TRBV11-2 to TRBJ1-1; the match to TRBD1 covers 11 bases. V was clipped by 2 bases and J by 5 bases; unmatched bases: 4. The length of the CDR3 is 15 residues. Germline V CDR1 and CDR2: SGHAT, FQNNGV. CDR3 DNA: TGTGCCAGCAGCTTAAGGGGGACAGGGGGAACTGAAGCTTTCTTT. Protein sequence: CASSLRGTGGTEAFF.

This chain joins TRBV19 and TRBJ2-3; TRBD2 matches 8 bases. Germline assignment: CDR1 LNHDA and CDR2 SQIVND (reference sequence). This CDR3 is built from 14 residues. With V trimmed by 5 bases and J by 5 bases, 6 bases remained unmatched. The CDR3 is CASSGRGGVDTQYF. The DNA of the CDR3 is TGTGCCAGTAGTGGTCGGGGGGGAGTAGATACGCAGTATTTT.

This clone was detected a few times. This sample includes further DNA sequences coding for the same CDR3. The chain joins TRBV5-1 to TRBJ1-5; perhaps TRBD1 as D (6 bases). Trimming stripped 4 bases from V and 4 bases from J, with 9 bases between. The CDR3 covers 13 residues. Germline V gene sequence: CDR1 SGHRS, CDR2 YFSETQ. The CDR3 reads CASSPTGNQPQHF. CDR3 in DNA: TGCGCCAGCAGCCCAACAGGGAATCAGCCCCAGCATTTT.